This T cell receptor (beta chain) was profiled in a study of blood T cell repertoires in COVID-19. The length of the CDR3 is 19 residues. Germline V gene data show CDR1 as SGHAT and CDR2 as FQNNGV. V gave up 4 bases and J gave up 5 bases; unmatched junction bases: 18. As originally analysed: Amplification with reference gene primers provided the estimates of nucleated cell counts. Method: immunoSEQ multiplex PCR; TCRdb's copy keeps in-frame clones and lacks some. V and J calls and clone size follow that table, whereas D and trimming were derived from the DNA. The table includes 300,000 to 350,000 clones, about 88% detected once.

V is TRBV11-2 and J is TRBJ2-1, with TRBD2 matching over 9 bases. The sample taken for sequencing was PBMCs or T cells enriched from blood (not recorded which). This clonotype was obtained from a woman aged 30 to 39 who had been exposed to COVID-19. The CDR3 nucleotides read TGTGCCAGCAGCTCGAAGGGACAGATTAGCGGGAGCGACCACAATGAGCAGTTCTTC. Translated, it gives CASSSKGQISGSDHNEQFF.